This TCR beta chain is from a study of blood T cell repertoires in COVID-19. This clone was detected only a few times. Germline values: CDR1 KGHSY, CDR2 FQNENV. CDR3 size: 15 residues. V trimming: 6 bases; J trimming: 0 bases; junction bases outside the gene matches: 3. Sequencing used immunoSEQ multiplex PCR; TCRdb keeps in-frame clones, though not all of them. The table lists about 120,000 clones, around four fifths of them singletons, with about 8.1% in the top ten. V is TRBV16 and J is TRBJ1-5, with 9 nucleotides matching TRBD1. The TCR comes from a woman in her thirties or forties with acute or convalescent COVID-19. Sample: peripheral blood. In DNA, the CDR3 is TGTGCCAGCAGGGACAGGGGTATTAGCAATCAGCCCCAGCATTTT. As protein: CASRDRGISNQPQHF.